Each of the 32 T cell receptor beta chains below was sequenced from the same sample in a study of cytomegalovirus exposure and HLA in healthy donors. Primers for the PCR totalled 60 Vbeta and 13 Jbeta. The protocol was immunoSEQ multiplex PCR, while the TCRdb copy is restricted to in-frame clones and leaves out a portion. The sample lists over 130,000 clones; 66% were seen once. The sequencing sample was made of PBMCs. These receptors were taken from a woman aged 55-69 years in good health and CMV-seronegative.

V gene TRBV7-8 combines with J gene TRBJ2-1; 11 positions match TRBD2. The CDR3 sequence is 15 residues long. The junction had 4 bases not matched to a gene; V was cut back by 5 bases and J by 4 bases. In germline, CDR1 is SGHVS, CDR2 FQNEAQ. CDR3 region: CASSPLAGGYNEQFF. DNA for the CDR3: TGTGCCAGCAGCCCCTTAGCGGGAGGGTACAATGAGCAGTTCTTC.

The rearrangement joins TRBV5-1 to TRBJ1-4; D not resolved. V was cut by 5 bases and J by 0 bases, with 11 bases left in between. Per the germline V gene, CDR1 is SGHRS and CDR2 is YFSETQ. This CDR3 contains 15 residues. The CDR3 DNA is TGCGCCAGCAGGTCCGGGAGAGCAACTAATGAAAAACTGTTTTTT. Translated: CASRSGRATNEKLFF.

This chain uses TRBV28 with TRBJ2-7; 7 nucleotides match TRBD1. In germline, CDR1 is MDHEN, CDR2 SYDVKM. This CDR3 is built from 13 residues. With V trimmed by 6 bases and J by 4 bases, 6 bases remained unmatched. This CDR3 is CASSWGQTYEQYF. In DNA, the CDR3 is TGTGCCAGCAGCTGGGGACAGACGTACGAGCAGTACTTC.

The chain recombines TRBV7-6 with TRBJ2-5, with 9 bases fitting TRBD2. V was clipped by 1 base and J by 7 bases; unmatched bases: 16. CDR3 length equals 18 residues. From germline, CDR1 is SGHVS and CDR2 FNYEAQ. The CDR3 region is CASSLGASGGPLIGTQYF. CDR3 DNA sequence: TGTGCCAGCAGCTTAGGTGCCAGCGGGGGGCCTCTCATTGGGACCCAGTACTTC. The full variable domain, rest sourced from reference TRBV7-6 and TRBJ2-5, is GAGVSQSPRYKVTKRGQDVALRCDPISGHVSLYWYRQALGQGPEFLTYFNYEAQQDKSGLPNDRFSAERPEGSISTLTIQRTEQRDSAMYRCASSLGASGGPLIGTQYFGPGTRLLVL.

The chain links TRBV11-2 to TRBJ1-3; TRBD1 is a possible D gene (6 bases). Between the trimmed V and J ends, which lost 1 base and 3 bases, there was a span of 10 bases. Germline V gene lookup returns CDR1 SGHAT and CDR2 FQNNGV. The CDR3 extends over 15 amino acids. The CDR3 DNA is TGTGCCAGCAGCTTAGCGGGGGGCAGTGGAAACACCATATATTTT. Protein: CASSLAGGSGNTIYF.

The chain carries TRBV2 and TRBJ1-5, with D possibly matching TRBD1 (6 bases). V was shortened by 2 bases and J by 3 bases, with 11 bases between the two germline ends. Germline-derived CDR1 and CDR2 are SNHLY and FYNNEI. The CDR3 contains 15 residues. The CDR3 bases are TGTGCCAGCAGTGAACGGACAGTGCCCAATCAGCCCCAGCATTTT. Amino acid sequence: CASSERTVPNQPQHF.

The CDR3 is CASSLVAGSTDTQYF. CDR3 DNA sequence: TGTGCCAGCAGCTTAGTGGCGGGGTCCACAGATACGCAGTATTTT. This chain connects TRBV7-2 to TRBJ2-3; the D gene is possibly TRBD2 (6 bases). Germline loops: CDR1 SGHTA, CDR2 FQGNSA. V lost 1 base and J lost 2, with 10 bases in between. The CDR3 extends over 15 amino acids. The variable domain in full, with the rest retrieved from reference TRBV7-2 and TRBJ2-3, is GAGVSQSPSNKVTEKGKDVELRCDPISGHTALYWYRQSLGQGLEFLIYFQGNSAPDKSGLPSDRFSAERTGGSVSTLTIQRTQQEDSAVYLCASSLVAGSTDTQYFGPGTRLTVL.

The V gene is TRBV2, the J gene TRBJ1-2, with 7 bases lining up with TRBD1. Germline lookup yields CDR1 SNHLY and CDR2 FYNNEI. V was clipped by 2 bases and J by 4 bases; unmatched bases: 4. The CDR3 length is 14 residues. CDR3 sequence: CASSERGQFYGYTF. In DNA form, the CDR3 reads TGTGCCAGCAGTGAACGGGGACAGTTCTATGGCTACACCTTC.

The chain carries TRBV9 and TRBJ2-5; 11 bases agree with TRBD2. The length of the CDR3 is 17 residues. V trimming: 2 bases; J trimming: 2 bases; junction bases outside the gene matches: 8. Germline CDR1 SGDLS, CDR2 YYNGEE. The CDR3 spells CASSVGLAGGGQETQYF. The CDR3 DNA is TGTGCCAGCAGCGTTGGGCTAGCGGGAGGCGGACAAGAGACCCAGTACTTC.

This clone came up a few times. This chain joins TRBV7-8 and TRBJ2-1; the match to TRBD2 covers 14 bases. The CDR3 covers 16 residues. Germline assignment: CDR1 SGHVS and CDR2 FQNEAQ. The junction had 8 bases not matched to a gene; V was cut back by 4 bases and J by 9 bases. DNA of the CDR3: TGTGCCAGCAGCTCCCGACTAGCGGGAGGGAGGGGTGAGCAGTTCTTC. Translation gives CASSSRLAGGRGEQFF.

V gene TRBV4-3 combines with J gene TRBJ2-3; 10 bases are a match to TRBD2. The CDR3 totals 15 residues. Germline trimming cut 2 bases from V and 1 base from J; bases unmatched to any gene: 0. The germline V gene has CDR1 LGHNA and CDR2 YSLEER. In DNA, the CDR3 is TGCGCCAGCAGCCAACTAGCGGGAGGCACAGATACGCAGTATTTT. Its translation: CASSQLAGGTDTQYF.

The chain employs TRBV7-9 and TRBJ2-2, with D possibly matching TRBD1 (6 bases). The CDR3 is 12 amino acids. V lost 5 bases and J lost 8, with 9 bases in between. CDR1 is SEHNR, CDR2 FQNEAQ, per germline (reference sequence). The CDR3 protein is CASSQGTGELFF. Written as DNA, the CDR3 is TGTGCCAGCAGCCAGGGGACGGGGGAGCTGTTTTTT.

The chain couples TRBV20-1 to TRBJ1-5, with D possibly TRBD1 on 5 matching bases. This CDR3 has 11 amino acids. Germline values: CDR1 DFQATT, CDR2 SNEGSKA (reference sequence). Between the trimmed V and J ends, which lost 6 bases and 9 bases, there was a span of 12 bases. The CDR3 reads CSATDRSPQHF. The CDR3 nucleotides read TGCAGTGCAACCGACAGATCGCCCCAGCATTTT.

This clone was seen more than once but under ten times. The chain is built from TRBV6-1 and TRBJ2-7, with 8 bases matching TRBD1. The germline V gene encodes CDR1 MNHNS and CDR2 SASEGT. This CDR3 contains 18 residues. V lost 0 bases to trimming and J lost 0 bases; unmatched junction nucleotides: 10. The CDR3 spells CASSEALRGTGSSYEQYF. CDR3 nucleotides: TGTGCCAGCAGTGAAGCGCTTCGTGGGACAGGAAGCTCCTACGAGCAGTACTTC.

This clone was seen a handful of times. This rearrangement joins TRBV6-5 to TRBJ1-1; D remains ambiguous. Germline CDR1 and CDR2: MNHEY and SVGAGI. V dropped 5 bases and J dropped 0 bases, with 7 bases sitting between them. CDR3 size: 13 residues. CDR3 in amino acids: CASSIQMNTEAFF. DNA of the CDR3: TGTGCCAGCAGTATCCAAATGAACACTGAAGCTTTCTTT.

The chain uses TRBV7-8 and TRBJ2-3; 12 nucleotides align to TRBD2. V shed 0 bases and J 4 bases; nucleotides not matched to a gene: 5. The CDR3 loop spans 17 amino acids. Germline V gene data show CDR1 as SGHVS and CDR2 as FQNEAQ. CDR3 amino acids: CASSLAQTSGSPDTQYF. Written as DNA, the CDR3 is TGTGCCAGCAGCTTAGCCCAGACTAGCGGGAGTCCAGATACGCAGTATTTT.

This chain joins TRBV6-1 and TRBJ2-6; D is perhaps TRBD1 (6 bases). The germline CDR1 and CDR2 sequences are MNHNS and SASEGT. This CDR3 has 17 amino acids. Trimming left V 1 base short and J 4 bases short, with 14 bases between. The CDR3 reads CASSEGAGAGGANVLTF. For the CDR3, the DNA is TGTGCCAGCAGTGAAGGGGCAGGGGCCGGCGGGGCCAACGTCCTGACTTTC.

The CDR3 nucleotides read TGTGCCAGCAGCGTAGAAGGACTATCAACGGGCGAGCAGTACTTC. The encoded protein is CASSVEGLSTGEQYF. The chain joins TRBV9 to TRBJ2-7; TRBD2 is a possible D gene (6 bases). CDR3 length: 15 residues. Germline CDR1 SGDLS, CDR2 YYNGEE. Trimming stripped 0 bases from V and 6 bases from J, with 16 bases between. The full variable domain, rest sourced from reference TRBV9 and TRBJ2-7, is DSGVTQTPKHLITATGQRVTLRCSPRSGDLSVYWYQQSLDQGLQFLIQYYNGEERAKGNILERFSAQQFPDLHSELNLSSLELGDSALYFCASSVEGLSTGEQYFGPGTRLTVT.

This chain uses TRBV11-2 with TRBJ2-7, with TRBD2 identical over 11 bases. Trimming at V came to 3 bases and at J to 6 bases, leaving 1 base not matched to a gene. CDR3 length: 13 amino acids. CDR1 is SGHAT and CDR2 is FQNNGV in the germline V gene. The chain's CDR3 is CASSLTSGTEQYF. As DNA, the CDR3 is TGTGCCAGCAGCTTGACTAGCGGGACCGAGCAGTACTTC.

This chain links TRBV6-6 with TRBJ2-7; TRBD1 agrees at 7 bases. CDR1 and CDR2 (germline): MNHNY, SVGAGI (reference sequence). Losses at the gene ends were 4 bases for V and 4 bases for J; bases not matched to a gene: 10. The CDR3 contains 15 residues. The CDR3: CASSLPGQKSYEQYF. The DNA for the CDR3 is TGTGCCAGCAGTTTACCGGGACAGAAGTCTTACGAGCAGTACTTC.

CDR3 nucleotides: TGCAGCGTTCGGGACTCGAGGAGCTCCTACGAGCAGTACTTC. Translation gives CSVRDSRSSYEQYF. V is TRBV29-1 and J is TRBJ2-7; TRBD2 might be the D (6 bases). The CDR3 is 14 amino acids. The germline gives CDR1 SQVTM, CDR2 ANQGSEA. The V gene lost 5 bases and the J gene lost 0 bases, with 14 bases spanning the gap.

The chain links TRBV7-2 to TRBJ2-1; 9 nucleotides line up with TRBD2. Germline CDR1 reads SGHTA; CDR2 reads FQGNSA. This CDR3 is 15 amino acids long. The V gene end was trimmed by 1 base and the J gene end by 8 bases; junction bases not matched to a gene: 6. In DNA form, the CDR3 reads TGTGCCAGCAGCTTAGGTAGCGGGAGCGGCGATGAGCAGTTCTTC. This encodes CASSLGSGSGDEQFF. The whole variable domain, filled in from reference TRBV7-2 and TRBJ2-1, reads GAGVSQSPSNKVTEKGKDVELRCDPISGHTALYWYRQSLGQGLEFLIYFQGNSAPDKSGLPSDRFSAERTGGSVSTLTIQRTQQEDSAVYLCASSLGSGSGDEQFFGPGTRLTVL.

This chain connects TRBV4-2 to TRBJ2-7, with TRBD2 matching 10 bases. V gave up 7 bases and J gave up 2 bases; unmatched junction bases: 8. CDR3 length: 15 amino acids. Germline loops: CDR1 LGHNA, CDR2 YNFKEQ. The CDR3 sequence: CASTLGLAVTYEQYF. The CDR3, as DNA: TGTGCCAGCACACTTGGACTAGCGGTAACCTACGAGCAGTACTTC.

This clone was found once. V gene TRBV5-1 combines with J gene TRBJ2-3; TRBD2 might be the D (6 bases). V was pared by 0 bases and J by 4 bases, with 9 bases between. Per the germline V gene, CDR1 is SGHRS and CDR2 is YFSETQ. This CDR3 comprises 14 residues. The CDR3 loop reads CASSLDLASDTQYF. The CDR3 DNA sequence: TGCGCCAGCAGCTTGGATCTAGCGTCAGATACGCAGTATTTT.

The CDR3 protein is CASRAAARDEQYF. The DNA of the CDR3 is TGTGCCAGCCGCGCGGCCGCACGTGACGAGCAGTACTTC. The rearrangement uses TRBV28 and TRBJ2-7; no clear D. The CDR3 has 13 amino acids. Trimming shortened V by 8 bases and J by 5 bases, and 16 bases separated the two germline ends. Germline lookup yields CDR1 MDHEN and CDR2 SYDVKM.

The chain carries TRBV19 and TRBJ2-7; 10 bases are shared with TRBD2. Trimming cost V 4 bases and J 2 bases; bases outside gene matches: 8. Looked up from germline, CDR1 is LNHDA and CDR2 is SQIVND (reference sequence). The CDR3 loop spans 16 amino acids. CDR3 loop: CASSNPGLATAYEQYF. The CDR3 coding sequence is TGTGCCAGTAGTAACCCGGGACTAGCGACCGCCTACGAGCAGTACTTC.

This clone was seen just once. The chain couples TRBV4-2 to TRBJ2-1; maybe TRBD2 (6 bases). With 0 bases removed from V and 10 bases from J, the gap between germline ends came to 7 bases. Per germline, CDR1 LGHNA and CDR2 YNFKEQ. The CDR3 consists of 12 residues. CDR3 amino acids: CASSQDGLEQFF. The CDR3, as DNA: TGTGCCAGCAGCCAAGATGGACTAGAGCAGTTCTTC.

The genes are TRBV7-2 and TRBJ2-2; 8 nucleotides line up with TRBD2. CDR1 is SGHTA and CDR2 is FQGNSA in the germline V gene. V shed 5 bases, J shed 6 bases, and the junction held 5 bases outside the gene matches. The CDR3 runs 14 residues. The CDR3 here is CASSQTSVPGELFF. The CDR3 DNA follows: TGTGCCAGCAGCCAGACTAGCGTTCCCGGGGAGCTGTTTTTT. The whole variable domain, remainder taken from reference TRBV7-2 and TRBJ2-2, is GAGVSQSPSNKVTEKGKDVELRCDPISGHTALYWYRQSLGQGLEFLIYFQGNSAPDKSGLPSDRFSAERTGGSVSTLTIQRTQQEDSAVYLCASSQTSVPGELFFGEGSRLTVL.

Many counts were recorded for this clone. The J gene is TRBJ1-1, the V gene TRBV6-5; 7 bases are a match to TRBD1. From germline, CDR1 is MNHEY and CDR2 SVGAGI. CDR3 length: 14 residues. Germline trimming cut 5 bases from V and 0 bases from J; bases unmatched to any gene: 3. The chain's CDR3 is CASSKTGLNTEAFF. The CDR3 bases are TGTGCCAGCAGTAAGACAGGGCTGAACACTGAAGCTTTCTTT.

A single count supports this clone. V usage is TRBV28 and J usage is TRBJ2-1; D may be TRBD2 (5 bases). CDR3 length: 12 residues. V was pared by 6 bases and J by 8 bases, with 11 bases between. CDR1 is MDHEN and CDR2 is SYDVKM in the germline V gene. The DNA of the CDR3 is TGTGCCAGCAGGGCTACTAGGTATGAGCAGTTCTTC. This gives the protein CASRATRYEQFF.

V and J are TRBV19 and TRBJ2-2; 7 bases are shared with TRBD2. The V segment lost 3 bases and the J segment 1 base; nucleotides outside the gene matches: 2. Per the germline V gene, CDR1 is LNHDA and CDR2 is SQIVND (reference sequence). This CDR3 contains 15 residues. The DNA for the CDR3 is TGTGCCAGTAGTATCCAGCGGGGGAACACCGGGGAGCTGTTTTTT. This sequence encodes CASSIQRGNTGELFF.

This clone was seen only a few times. The chain employs TRBV7-2 and TRBJ2-5; 8 nucleotides agree with TRBD2. CDR3 length equals 15 residues. Per germline, CDR1 SGHTA and CDR2 FQGNSA. The junction had 5 bases not matched to a gene; V was cut back by 3 bases and J by 2 bases. In nucleotides, the CDR3 is TGTGCCAGCAGCTTTCTAGCGGGCCCACAAGAGACCCAGTACTTC. Protein sequence: CASSFLAGPQETQYF.